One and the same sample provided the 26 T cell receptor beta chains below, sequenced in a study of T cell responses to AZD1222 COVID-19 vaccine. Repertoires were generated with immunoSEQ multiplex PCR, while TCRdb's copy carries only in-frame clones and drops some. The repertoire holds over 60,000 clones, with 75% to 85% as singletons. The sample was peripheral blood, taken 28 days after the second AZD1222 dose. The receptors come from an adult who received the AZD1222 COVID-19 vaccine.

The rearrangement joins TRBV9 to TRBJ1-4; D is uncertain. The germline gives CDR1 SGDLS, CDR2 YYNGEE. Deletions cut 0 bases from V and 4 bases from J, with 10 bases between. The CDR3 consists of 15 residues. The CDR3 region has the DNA TGTGCCAGCAGCGTAGGCCCGCGTAATAATGAAAAACTGTTTTTT. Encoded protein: CASSVGPRNNEKLFF.

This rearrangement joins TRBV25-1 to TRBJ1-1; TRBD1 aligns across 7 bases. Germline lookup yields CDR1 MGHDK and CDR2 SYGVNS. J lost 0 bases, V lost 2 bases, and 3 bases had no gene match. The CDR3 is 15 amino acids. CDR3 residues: CASSETGVVNTEAFF. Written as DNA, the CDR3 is TGTGCCAGCAGTGAAACAGGGGTGGTGAACACTGAAGCTTTCTTT.

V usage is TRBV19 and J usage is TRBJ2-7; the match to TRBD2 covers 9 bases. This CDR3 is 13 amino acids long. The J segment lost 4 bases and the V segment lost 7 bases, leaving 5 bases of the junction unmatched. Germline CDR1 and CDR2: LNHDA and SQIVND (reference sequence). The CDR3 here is CASTESGGYEQYF. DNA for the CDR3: TGTGCCAGTACGGAAAGCGGGGGGTACGAGCAGTACTTC.

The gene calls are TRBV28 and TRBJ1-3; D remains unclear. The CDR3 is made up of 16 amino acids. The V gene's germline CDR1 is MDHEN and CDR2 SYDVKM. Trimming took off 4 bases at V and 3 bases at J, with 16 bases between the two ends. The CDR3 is CASSSPNLRVGNTIYF. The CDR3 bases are TGTGCCAGCAGTTCCCCTAACCTAAGGGTTGGAAACACCATATATTTT.

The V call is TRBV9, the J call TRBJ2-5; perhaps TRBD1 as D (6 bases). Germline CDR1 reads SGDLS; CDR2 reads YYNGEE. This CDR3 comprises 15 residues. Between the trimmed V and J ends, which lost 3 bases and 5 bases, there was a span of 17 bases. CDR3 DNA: TGTGCCAGCAGCGCCGTTAGTGGGGGCGGCGAGACCCAGTACTTC. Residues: CASSAVSGGGETQYF. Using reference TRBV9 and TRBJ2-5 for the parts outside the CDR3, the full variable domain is DSGVTQTPKHLITATGQRVTLRCSPRSGDLSVYWYQQSLDQGLQFLIQYYNGEERAKGNILERFSAQQFPDLHSELNLSSLELGDSALYFCASSAVSGGGETQYFGPGTRLLVL.

The CDR3 coding sequence is TGTGCCAGTAGTATAGGCAGACAGGGAGGAGGTGTAAAACTGTTTTTT. This sequence encodes CASSIGRQGGGVKLFF. The chain has TRBV19 and TRBJ1-4; 7 bases are shared with TRBD1. CDR3 length: 16 residues. V was clipped by 1 base and J by 10 bases; unmatched bases: 12. Germline lookup yields CDR1 LNHDA and CDR2 SQIVND (reference sequence).

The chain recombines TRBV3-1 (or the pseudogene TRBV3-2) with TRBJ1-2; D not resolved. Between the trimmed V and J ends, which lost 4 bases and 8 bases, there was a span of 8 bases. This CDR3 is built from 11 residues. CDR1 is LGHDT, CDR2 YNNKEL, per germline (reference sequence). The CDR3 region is CASSPLGGYTF. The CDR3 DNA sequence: TGTGCCAGCAGCCCCCTCGGGGGCTACACCTTC.

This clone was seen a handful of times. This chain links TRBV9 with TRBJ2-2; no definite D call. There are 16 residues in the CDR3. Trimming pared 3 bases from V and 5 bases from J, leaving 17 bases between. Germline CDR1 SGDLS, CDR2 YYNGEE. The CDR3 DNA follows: TGTGCCAGCAGCGCCCCCCCCCTCGGTGTAACCGGGGAGCTGTTTTTT. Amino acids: CASSAPPLGVTGELFF.

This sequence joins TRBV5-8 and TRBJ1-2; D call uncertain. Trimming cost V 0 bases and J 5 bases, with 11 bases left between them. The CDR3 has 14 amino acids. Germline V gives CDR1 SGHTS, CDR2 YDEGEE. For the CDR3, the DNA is TGTGCCAGCAGCTTGGAAGTCAAGGGATATGGCTACACCTTC. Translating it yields CASSLEVKGYGYTF.

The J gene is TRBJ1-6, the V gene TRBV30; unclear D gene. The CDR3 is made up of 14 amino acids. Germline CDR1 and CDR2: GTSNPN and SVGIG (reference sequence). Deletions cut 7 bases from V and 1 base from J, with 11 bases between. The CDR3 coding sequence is TGTGCCTCTCAAGGCACATCCTATAATTCACCCCTCCACTTT. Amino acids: CASQGTSYNSPLHF.

CDR3 bases: TGTGCCAGCAGGGCTCTAGCGGGGGAATACAATGAGCAGTTCTTC. Protein product: CASRALAGEYNEQFF. The V gene is TRBV2, the J gene TRBJ2-1, with 10 bases aligning to TRBD2. Trimming took 6 bases from V and 4 from J; bases not matched to a gene: 6. This CDR3 has 15 amino acids. Germline CDR1 reads SNHLY; CDR2 reads FYNNEI.

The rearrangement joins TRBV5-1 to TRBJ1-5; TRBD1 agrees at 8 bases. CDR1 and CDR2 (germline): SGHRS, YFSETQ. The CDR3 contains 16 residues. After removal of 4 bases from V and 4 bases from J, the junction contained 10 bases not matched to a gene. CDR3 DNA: TGCGCCAGCAGCCTTTCAGGGGGCCCTCCGAATCAGCCCCAGCATTTT. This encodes CASSLSGGPPNQPQHF. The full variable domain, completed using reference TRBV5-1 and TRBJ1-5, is KAGVTQTPRYLIKTRGQQVTLSCSPISGHRSVSWYQQTPGQGLQFLFEYFSETQRNKGNFPGRFSGRQFSNSRSEMNVSTLELGDSALYLCASSLSGGPPNQPQHFGDGTRLSIL.

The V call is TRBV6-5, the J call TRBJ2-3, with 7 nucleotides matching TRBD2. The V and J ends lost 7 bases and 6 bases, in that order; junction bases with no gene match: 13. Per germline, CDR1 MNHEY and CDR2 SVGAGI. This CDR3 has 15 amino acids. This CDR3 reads CASTRSGVMEDTQYF. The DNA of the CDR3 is TGTGCCAGCACCCGGAGCGGGGTTATGGAGGATACGCAGTATTTT.

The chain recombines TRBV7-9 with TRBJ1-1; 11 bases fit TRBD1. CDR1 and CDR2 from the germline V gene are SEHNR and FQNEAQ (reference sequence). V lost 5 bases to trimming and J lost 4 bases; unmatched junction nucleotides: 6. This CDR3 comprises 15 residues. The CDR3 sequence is CASSPSGTGGTEAFF. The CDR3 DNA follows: TGTGCCAGCAGCCCATCCGGGACAGGGGGCACTGAAGCTTTCTTT.

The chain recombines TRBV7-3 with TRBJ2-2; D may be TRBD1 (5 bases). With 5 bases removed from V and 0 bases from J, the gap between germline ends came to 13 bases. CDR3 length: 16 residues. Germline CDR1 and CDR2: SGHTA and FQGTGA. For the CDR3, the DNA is TGTGCCAGCAGCCCTGGCGCAGGGTCGAACACCGGGGAGCTGTTTTTT. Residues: CASSPGAGSNTGELFF.

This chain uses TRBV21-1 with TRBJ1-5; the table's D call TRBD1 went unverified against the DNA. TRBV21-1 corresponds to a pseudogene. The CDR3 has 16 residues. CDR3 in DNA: TGTGCCAGCAGCAAAGACCGTGGACAGGGAGAACAGCCCCAGCATTTT. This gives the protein CASSKDRGQGEQPQHF.

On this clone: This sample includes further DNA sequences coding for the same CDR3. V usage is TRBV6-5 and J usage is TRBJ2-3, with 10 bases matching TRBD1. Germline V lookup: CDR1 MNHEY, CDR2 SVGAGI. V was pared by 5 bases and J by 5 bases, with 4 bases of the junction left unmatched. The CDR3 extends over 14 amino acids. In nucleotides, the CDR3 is TGTGCCAGCAGTCCGGGACAGGGGAGAGATACGCAGTATTTT. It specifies CASSPGQGRDTQYF.

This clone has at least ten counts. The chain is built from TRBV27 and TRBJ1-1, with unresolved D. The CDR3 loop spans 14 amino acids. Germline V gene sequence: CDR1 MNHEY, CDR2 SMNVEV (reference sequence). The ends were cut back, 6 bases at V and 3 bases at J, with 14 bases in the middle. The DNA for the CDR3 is TGTGCCAGCAGCCCCGTTCAAGGGTACACTGAAGCTTTCTTT. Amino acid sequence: CASSPVQGYTEAFF.

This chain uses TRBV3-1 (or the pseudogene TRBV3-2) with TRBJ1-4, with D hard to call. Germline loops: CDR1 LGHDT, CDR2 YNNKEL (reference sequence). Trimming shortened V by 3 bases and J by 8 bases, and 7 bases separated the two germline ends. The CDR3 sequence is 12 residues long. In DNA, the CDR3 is TGTGCCAGCAGCCAGCCCCGAGAAAAACTGTTTTTT. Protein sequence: CASSQPREKLFF.

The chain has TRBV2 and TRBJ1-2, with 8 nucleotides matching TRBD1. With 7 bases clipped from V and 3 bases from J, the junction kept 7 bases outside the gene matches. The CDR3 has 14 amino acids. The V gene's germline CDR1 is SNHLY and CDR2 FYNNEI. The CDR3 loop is CASITGQAYYGYTF. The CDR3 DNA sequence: TGTGCCAGCATTACGGGACAGGCGTACTATGGCTACACCTTC.

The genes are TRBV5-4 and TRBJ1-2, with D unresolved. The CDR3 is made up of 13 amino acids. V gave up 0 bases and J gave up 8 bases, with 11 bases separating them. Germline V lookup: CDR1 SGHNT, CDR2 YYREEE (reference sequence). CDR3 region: CASSLEVARGYTF. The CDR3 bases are TGTGCCAGCAGCTTGGAGGTGGCTAGGGGCTACACCTTC.

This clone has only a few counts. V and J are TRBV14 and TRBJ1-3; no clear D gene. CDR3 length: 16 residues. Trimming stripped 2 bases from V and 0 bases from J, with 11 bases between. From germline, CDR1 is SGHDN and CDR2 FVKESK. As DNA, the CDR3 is TGTGCCAGCAGCCAACAAGCTCTTGGCTCTGGAAACACCATATATTTT. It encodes CASSQQALGSGNTIYF.

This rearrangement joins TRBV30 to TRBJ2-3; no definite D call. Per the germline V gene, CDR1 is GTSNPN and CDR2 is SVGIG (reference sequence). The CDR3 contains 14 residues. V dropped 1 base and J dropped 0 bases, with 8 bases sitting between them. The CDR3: CAWSDFTSTDTQYF. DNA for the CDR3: TGTGCCTGGAGTGACTTTACTAGCACAGATACGCAGTATTTT. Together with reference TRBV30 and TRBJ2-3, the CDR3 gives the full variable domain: SQTIHQWPATLVQPVGSPLSLECTVEGTSNPNLYWYRQAAGRGLQLLFYSVGIGQISSEVPQNLSASRPQDRQFILSSKKLLLSDSGFYLCAWSDFTSTDTQYFGPGTRLTVL.

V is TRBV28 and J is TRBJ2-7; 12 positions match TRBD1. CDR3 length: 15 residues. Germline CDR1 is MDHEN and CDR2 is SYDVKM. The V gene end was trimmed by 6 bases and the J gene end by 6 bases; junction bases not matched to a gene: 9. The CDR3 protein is CASRESGTGGGEQYF. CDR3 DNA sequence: TGTGCCAGCAGGGAATCCGGGACAGGGGGCGGCGAGCAGTACTTC.

CDR3 protein: CASTLRGGTDTQYF. The CDR3 bases are TGTGCCAGCACTCTGCGGGGAGGCACAGATACGCAGTATTTT. The chain combines TRBV2 with TRBJ2-3, with a possible D match to TRBD2 (6 bases). The germline V gene has CDR1 SNHLY and CDR2 FYNNEI. Between the trimmed V and J ends, which lost 7 bases and 1 base, there was a span of 12 bases. The CDR3 contains 14 residues.

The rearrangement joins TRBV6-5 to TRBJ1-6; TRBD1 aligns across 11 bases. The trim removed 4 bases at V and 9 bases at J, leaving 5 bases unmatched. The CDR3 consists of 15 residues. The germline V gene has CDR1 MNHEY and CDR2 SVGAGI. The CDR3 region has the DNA TGTGCCAGCAGTTCGGACAGGGGGCGGTCTTCACCCCTCCACTTT. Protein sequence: CASSSDRGRSSPLHF.